This TCR beta chain was captured in a study of low-dose radiotherapy and immunotherapy resistance in tumors. Whole-study context: Each fraction given to Cohort 2 every two weeks delivered 1 Gy, and the total reached 13 Gy over 26 weeks. Both drugs were delivered intravenously to patients (nivolumab 240 mg every two weeks and ipilimumab 1 mg/kg every six weeks). Intravenous cyclophosphamide at 200 mg/m2 preceded radiation and immunotherapy by one day, every two weeks.

First-strand cDNA used TRAV- and TRBV-specific primers, covering alpha and beta chains. TCRs underwent roughly 20 PCR cycles of amplification with a constant-region primer and V-primer adapter. MiXCR, applied by TCRdb to the reads, yields one record per CDR3 protein. The sample lists under 70,000 distinct CDR3 sequences, under 30% occurring once. Time point meaning: after trial treatment. Treatment defined: LDRT plus nivolumab, ipilimumab, low-dose cyclophosphamide and aspirin (RACIN trial). Those who qualified had advanced solid tumors (lacking tumor-infiltrating lymphocytes). The junction had 14 bases not matched to a gene; V was cut back by 5 bases and J by 4 bases. CDR1 and CDR2 (germline): SGHVS, FQNEAQ. This CDR3 is built from 18 residues. This clonotype was seen repeatedly, ten times or more.

This sequence joins TRBV7-8 and TRBJ2-6, with TRBD1 identical over 7 bases. Here the sequenced sample was PBMCs, taken after low-dose radiotherapy plus immunotherapy. The origin of this receptor is a male donor with prostate cancer. The CDR3 loop is CASSAAGTESRGANVLTF. CDR3 sequence (DNA): TGTGCCAGCAGCGCAGCCGGGACAGAGTCGCGAGGGGCCAACGTCCTGACTTTC.